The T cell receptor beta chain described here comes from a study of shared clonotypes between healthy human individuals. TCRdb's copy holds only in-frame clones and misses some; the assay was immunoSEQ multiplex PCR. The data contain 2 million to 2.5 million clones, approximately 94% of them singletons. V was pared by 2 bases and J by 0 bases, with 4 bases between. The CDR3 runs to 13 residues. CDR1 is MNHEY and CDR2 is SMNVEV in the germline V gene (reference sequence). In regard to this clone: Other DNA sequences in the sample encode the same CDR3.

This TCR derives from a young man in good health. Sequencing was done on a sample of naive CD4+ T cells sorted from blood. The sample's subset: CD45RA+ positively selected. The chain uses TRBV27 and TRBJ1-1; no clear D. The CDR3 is CASSLQMNTEAFF. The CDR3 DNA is TGTGCCAGCAGTTTACAGATGAACACTGAAGCTTTCTTT.